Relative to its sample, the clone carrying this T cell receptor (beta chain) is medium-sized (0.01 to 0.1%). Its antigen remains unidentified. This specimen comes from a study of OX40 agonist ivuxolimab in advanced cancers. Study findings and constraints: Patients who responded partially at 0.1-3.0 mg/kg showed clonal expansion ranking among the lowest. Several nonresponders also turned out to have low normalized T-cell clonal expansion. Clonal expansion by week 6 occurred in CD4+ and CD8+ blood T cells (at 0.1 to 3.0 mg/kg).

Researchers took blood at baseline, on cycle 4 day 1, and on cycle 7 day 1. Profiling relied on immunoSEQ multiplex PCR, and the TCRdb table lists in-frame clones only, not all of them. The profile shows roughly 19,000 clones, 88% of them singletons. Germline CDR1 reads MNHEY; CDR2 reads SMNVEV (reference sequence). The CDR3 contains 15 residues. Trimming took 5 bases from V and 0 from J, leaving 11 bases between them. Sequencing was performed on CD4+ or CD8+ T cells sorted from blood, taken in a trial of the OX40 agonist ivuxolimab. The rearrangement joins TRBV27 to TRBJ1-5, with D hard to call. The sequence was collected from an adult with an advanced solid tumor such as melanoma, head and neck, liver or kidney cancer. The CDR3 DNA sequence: TGTGCCAGCAGTGGAGGAGTGCATAGCAATCAGCCCCAGCATTTT. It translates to CASSGGVHSNQPQHF.